This T cell receptor beta chain was found in a study of T-cell memory formation after mild COVID-19. Study-wide results and caveats: Contracting clones localized mainly to CM and EM when CD4+ and mainly to EMRA when CD8+. The appearance of some responding clones in pre-infection memory suggested that cross-reactive memory joined.

Trimming pared 2 bases from V and 4 bases from J, leaving 15 bases between. Germline-derived CDR1 and CDR2 are SGHRS and YFSETQ. There are 15 residues in the CDR3. This clonotype was counted many times. Its antigen is not identified. TCR alpha and TCR beta cDNA libraries carrying sample barcodes and UMIs were produced by 5'RACE using constant-segment primers. MiXCR, run by TCRdb on the 5' RACE reads, gives a single entry per CDR3 protein. The sample lists 350,000 to 550,000 distinct CDR3 sequences, about 20% seen once, with 20% to 25% in the top ten. The sample taken for sequencing was PBMCs or a T cell subset sorted from them (not recorded which). The chain recombines TRBV5-1 with TRBJ2-5; perhaps TRBD1 as D (6 bases). This receptor was taken from a man younger than 35 who had mild COVID-19 (a few samples of this study predate the infection). Cell type and time point are not known. In DNA, the CDR3 is TGCGCCAGCAGCTTACAGGGCCTTAGTAGAGAGACCCAGTACTTC. It yields the protein CASSLQGLSRETQYF.